This TCR beta chain was observed in a study of graft-versus-host responses after intestinal transplantation. Looking at the study overall: After anti-thymocyte globulin induction, recipients took tacrolimus and steroids for around three years. General study results and limits: GvH clones surfaced in recipient marrow, some emerging earlier in ileum or blood.

V lost 4 bases and J lost 6, with 10 bases in between. In germline, CDR1 is SNHLY, CDR2 FYNNEI. This CDR3 contains 13 residues. Sequencing used immunoSEQ multiplex PCR; TCRdb keeps in-frame clones, though not all of them. The table has 99,000 or so clones, 85% to 95% seen once. A word on this clone: Its antigen remains unidentified.

The sequencing here drew on unstimulated CD8+ T cells sorted from spleen or lymph node cells, taken before transplant. The clonotype comes from a human donor who was the organ donor for an intestinal transplant. This chain links TRBV2 with TRBJ2-1; D is uncertain. The CDR3 spells CASSGLGLNEQFF. For the CDR3, the DNA is TGTGCCAGCAGTGGGCTAGGCCTCAATGAGCAGTTCTTC.